This TCR beta chain was observed in a study of T cells in Graves' hyperthyroidism and ophthalmopathy (dated by TCRdb to between 2018 and 2020). Study-wide context: Peripheral blood was sampled at the time of initial diagnosis, prior to any treatment. To identify TCR V-J signatures that set the groups apart, the researchers used a discovery cohort of 100 patients, made up of fewer than 50 with Graves' ophthalmopathy and 57 with stable Graves' hyperthyroidism. Prospective prediction of ophthalmopathy was tested in an independent validation cohort consisting of 18 hyperthyroidism patients and around 16 patients who later progressed to ophthalmopathy. The roughly 100 discovery patients were divided at random into training and test sets in a 7:3 ratio. In about 6 Graves' hyperthyroidism patients, the study also compared T-cell repertoires from thyroid tissue with T-cell repertoires from blood. Once sampling was done, hyperthyroidism patients were given methimazole at a starting dose of 30 mg daily, whereas ophthalmopathy patients were given high-dose intravenous methylprednisolone. TCR Vbeta CDR3 sequencing of 130 to 150 peripheral blood samples (roughly 43 ophthalmopathy, under 80 hyperthyroidism and roughly 17 progressor patients) is reported in the paper. The research as a whole found: In validation, the model predicted progression to ophthalmopathy with around 71% sensitivity and roughly 72% specificity, a median of approximately 6.7 months before onset. A model built on a 13 V-J signature distinguished ophthalmopathy from stable hyperthyroidism, reaching roughly 88% sensitivity and 81.08% specificity in cross-validation and 80%/75% in testing. Blood samples also contained most of the expanded thyroid clonotypes (frequency above 0.001), which suggests that blood repertoires may reflect thyroid immune responses. Sample size was not statistically predetermined, and blinding of investigators to group allocation was not performed.

With respect to this clonotype: The specificity of this receptor is unknown. No per-base quality is available; no much larger clone lies one base away.

A patient counted as having stable Graves' hyperthyroidism if no progression to ophthalmopathy occurred over 18 months of follow-up. Hyperthyroidism patients were newly diagnosed, had a disease duration of under 2 months, and were aged 18 to 65 years. Patients with uncontrolled infections, other autoimmune diseases, pregnancy or lactation were excluded. Clinical symptoms, serum thyroxine and TRAb, thyroid ultrasound, and orbital computed tomography formed the basis for the diagnoses. PBMCs were isolated from 7.5 to 10 ml of fresh peripheral blood by Ficoll-Paque density gradient centrifugation. Trizol reagent was used to extract total RNA, and RNA quality was then checked on an Agilent 2100 Bioanalyzer. TCR beta CDR3 regions were amplified from RNA transcripts. The TCR CDR3 was subjected to a first round of RT-PCR using the HTBI primer set and the Qiagen OneStep RT-PCR kit. The libraries were constructed in a second round of multiplex PCR and then size-selected and purified. Paired-end sequencing of the libraries was performed with 100 bp reads on an Illumina HiSeq2000. Processing in the source paper ran as follows. SOAPnuke was used to process the raw data, removing reads that contained adapters or uncalled bases, had a mean Phred below 15, or lacked an exact match to the constant primer or identifier. High-quality paired reads were merged with COPE v1.2.5, and unique nucleotide sequences were defined as clonotypes. MiTCR v1.1 was used to align the clonotypes against IMGT TRBV, TRBD and TRBJ reference segments. Only V-J combinations with frequency above 0.0001, covering 98% to 99.2% of repertoires, were analysed. The TCS score was defined as F50 (clonal expansion) divided by E x V (chaos), with BLOSUM62-based TCRdist calculated between CDR3 peptides within each V-J. Welch's t-statistics and random forest reduced roughly 540 V-J features to 13, which were used in a naive Bayes classifier (R e1071). TCRdb's own reprocessing of the public reads used fastp at Q25 and MiXCR and kept productive beta chains. Here each entry gathers all rows of one CDR3 protein and keeps the most common genes and DNA. V and J calls and clone size were set by TCRdb, not the authors. Recorded for this sample are about 400,000 distinct CDR3 sequences; under 15% of them occurred a single time. The top ten clonotypes cover about 31% of the sample.

There are 12 amino acids in the CDR3, from cysteine to phenylalanine inclusive. Only CDR3 DNA remains: 36 bases, in frame from the first base. In the germline V gene, CDR1 corresponds to MNHNS and CDR2 to SASEGT. Cut back by 6 bases and 6 bases, the V and J ends lie 8 bases apart. Material: blood. The chain uses TRBV6-1 and TRBJ1-4; TRBD1 might be the D gene, on 6 matching bases. The TCR comes from a woman aged 30 to 39 with Graves' hyperthyroidism. The CDR3 amino acid sequence is: CASRGADEKLFF. The nucleotide sequence reads as follows: TGTGCCAGCAGGGGGGCAGATGAAAAACTGTTTTTT.